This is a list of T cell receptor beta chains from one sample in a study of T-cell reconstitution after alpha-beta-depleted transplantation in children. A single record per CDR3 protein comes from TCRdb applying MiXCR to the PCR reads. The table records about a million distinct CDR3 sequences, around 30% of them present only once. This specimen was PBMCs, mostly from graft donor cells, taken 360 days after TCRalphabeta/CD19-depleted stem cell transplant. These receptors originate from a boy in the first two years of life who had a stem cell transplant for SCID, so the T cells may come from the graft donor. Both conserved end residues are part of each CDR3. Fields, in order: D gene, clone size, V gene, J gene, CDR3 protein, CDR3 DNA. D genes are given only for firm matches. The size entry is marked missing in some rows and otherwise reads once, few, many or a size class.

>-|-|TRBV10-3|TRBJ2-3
CAISDRDTQYF
TGTGCCATCAGTGATCGAGATACGCAGTATTTT
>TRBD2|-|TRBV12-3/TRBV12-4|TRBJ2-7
CASSPRVAGVDEQYF
TGTGCCAGCAGTCCACGGGTAGCGGGGGTAGACGAGCAGTACTTC
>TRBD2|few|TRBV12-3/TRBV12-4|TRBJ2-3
CASSLELAGPTDTQYF
TGTGCCAGCAGTTTAGAGTTAGCGGGGCCCACAGATACGCAGTATTTT
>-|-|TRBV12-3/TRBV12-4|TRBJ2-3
CASSLLDTDTQYF
TGTGCCAGCAGTTTGCTAGACACAGATACGCAGTATTTT
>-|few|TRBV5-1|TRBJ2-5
CASSLGSAGGFQETQYF
TGCGCCAGCAGCTTGGGTTCGGCAGGAGGTTTCCAAGAGACCCAGTACTTC
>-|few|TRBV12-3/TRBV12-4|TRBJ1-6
CASTPVGGTSPLHF
TGTGCCAGCACCCCGGTCGGGGGGACGTCACCCCTCCACTTT
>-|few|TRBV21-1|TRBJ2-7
CASSKVTGVKSYEQYF
TGTGCCAGCAGCAAAGTAACAGGCGTAAAGTCCTACGAGCAGTACTTC
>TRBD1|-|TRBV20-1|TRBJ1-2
CSAGTDPRGYTF
TGCAGTGCTGGGACAGACCCCAGGGGCTACACCTTC
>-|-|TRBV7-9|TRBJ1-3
CASSPPGLNF
TGTGCCAGCAGCCCCCCAGGGTTGAATTTT
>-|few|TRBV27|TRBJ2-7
CASSSADYEQYF
TGTGCCAGCAGTTCAGCGGACTACGAGCAGTACTTC
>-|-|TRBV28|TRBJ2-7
CASSQNPQQYF
TGTGCCAGCAGTCAAAACCCTCAGCAGTACTTC
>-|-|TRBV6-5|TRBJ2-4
CASSYSYRAGLNIQYF
TGTGCCAGCAGTTACTCTTACAGGGCTGGGTTGAACATTCAGTACTTC
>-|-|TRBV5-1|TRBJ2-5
CASKGREQETQYF
TGCGCCAGCAAGGGTCGGGAGCAAGAGACCCAGTACTTC
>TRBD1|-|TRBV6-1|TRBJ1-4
CASSASRGTGAEKLFF
TGTGCCAGCAGTGCCTCCAGGGGGACTGGGGCTGAAAAACTGTTTTTT
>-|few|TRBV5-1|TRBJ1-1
CASRYGAPSNTEAFF
TGCGCCAGCAGGTACGGGGCACCTTCTAACACTGAAGCTTTCTTT
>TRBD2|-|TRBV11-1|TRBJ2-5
CASSLRRSPLAGALYQETQYF
TGTGCCAGCAGCTTAAGGAGGAGCCCACTAGCGGGGGCCCTGTACCAAGAGACCCAGTACTTC
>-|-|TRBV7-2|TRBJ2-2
CASSFSGGGTGELFF
TGTGCCAGCAGCTTTTCAGGGGGGGGCACCGGGGAGCTGTTTTTT
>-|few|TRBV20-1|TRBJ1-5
CSASLQATDHQPQHF
TGCAGTGCCAGCTTACAGGCTACGGACCATCAGCCCCAGCATTTT
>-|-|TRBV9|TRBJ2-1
CASSRLGLFYNEQFF
TGTGCCAGCAGCCGCCTCGGACTCTTCTACAATGAGCAGTTCTTC
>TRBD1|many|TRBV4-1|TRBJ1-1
CASSQPDRGNTEAFF
TGCGCCAGCAGCCAACCGGACAGGGGAAACACTGAAGCTTTCTTT
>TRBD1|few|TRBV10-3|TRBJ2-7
CAISEVDRGYSYEQYF
TGTGCCATCAGTGAAGTGGACAGGGGCTATTCCTACGAGCAGTACTTC
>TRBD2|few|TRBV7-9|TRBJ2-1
CASSSPPLAAGNGERVF
TGTGCCAGCAGCTCCCCTCCACTAGCGGCTGGAAATGGTGAGCGTGTCTTC
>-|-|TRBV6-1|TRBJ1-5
CASSQSVPGSGRAQHF
TGTGCCAGCAGTCAGTCCGTCCCAGGGAGCGGAAGGGCCCAGCATTTT
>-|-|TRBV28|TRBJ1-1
CASSQGYGTYTEAFF
TGTGCCAGCAGCCAAGGGTACGGGACCTACACTGAAGCTTTCTTT
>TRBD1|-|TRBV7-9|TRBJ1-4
CASSLASGTGGSRKLFF
TGTGCCAGCAGCTTAGCTTCCGGGACAGGGGGGTCGAGAAAACTGTTTTTT
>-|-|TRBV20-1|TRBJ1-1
CSARAGSTEAFF
TGCAGTGCTAGAGCAGGGTCCACTGAAGCTTTCTTT
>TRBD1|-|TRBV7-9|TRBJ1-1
CASSLAGRTGRYTEAFF
TGTGCCAGCAGCTTAGCGGGCCGGACAGGGAGGTACACTGAAGCTTTCTTT
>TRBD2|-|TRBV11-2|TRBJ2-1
CASSLVFHKRGGYNEQFF
TGTGCCAGCAGCTTAGTCTTTCACAAGCGGGGGGGATACAATGAGCAGTTCTTC
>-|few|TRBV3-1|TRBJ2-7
CASSHGGQSLYEQYF
TGTGCCAGCAGCCACGGGGGACAAAGTCTGTACGAGCAGTACTTC
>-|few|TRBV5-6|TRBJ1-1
CASSLLGLEAFF
TGTGCCAGCAGCTTGTTGGGGCTTGAAGCTTTCTTT
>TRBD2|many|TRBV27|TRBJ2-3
CASSPSAGGPDTQYF
TGTGCCAGCAGTCCCTCGGCGGGGGGGCCAGATACGCAGTATTTT
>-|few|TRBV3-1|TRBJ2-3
CASSHRDSLPTDTQYF
TGTGCCAGCAGTCACAGGGACTCCCTCCCCACAGATACGCAGTATTTT
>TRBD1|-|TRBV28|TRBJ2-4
CASSRPGQEKNIQYF
TGTGCCAGCAGTCGACCGGGACAGGAGAAAAACATTCAGTACTTC
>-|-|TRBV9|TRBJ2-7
CASSVGDTIRPTQYEQYF
TGTGCCAGCAGCGTAGGGGACACAATAAGACCAACGCAGTACGAGCAGTACTTC
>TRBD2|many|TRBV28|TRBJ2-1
CASSWEGSYNEQFF
TGTGCCAGCAGTTGGGAGGGATCCTACAATGAGCAGTTCTTC
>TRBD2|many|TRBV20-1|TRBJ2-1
CSAHSGLAGVGNEQFF
TGCAGTGCTCACTCGGGACTAGCGGGGGTAGGCAATGAGCAGTTCTTC
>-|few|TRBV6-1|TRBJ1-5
CASRPLAGSGNQPQHF
TGTGCCAGCAGACCCTTGGCCGGGTCAGGCAATCAGCCCCAGCATTTT
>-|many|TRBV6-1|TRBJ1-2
CASSNGPRRYGYTF
TGTGCCAGCTCAAACGGACCAAGGCGCTATGGCTACACCTTC
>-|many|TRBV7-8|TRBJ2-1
CASSLRSQGVSNEQFF
TGTGCCAGCAGCTTACGGTCACAGGGAGTTAGCAATGAGCAGTTCTTC